One T cell receptor beta chain is described in this entry. Antigen specificity is unknown. PCR amplification relied on 60 Vbeta primers (plus 13 Jbeta primers). This table comes from immunoSEQ multiplex PCR, and its TCRdb copy is limited to in-frame clones, with some not included. This table has nearly 200,000 clones, over 70% appearing once. Trimming pared 5 bases from V and 4 bases from J, leaving 14 bases between. Germline V CDR1 and CDR2: MNHNS, SASEGT. The CDR3 sequence is 14 residues long. The entry originates in a study of cytomegalovirus exposure and HLA in healthy donors. Study-level results: An assumption of roughly uniform sequencing depth across donors underlay the presence/absence analyses. Several V segments, TRBV6-2 and TRBV6-3 among them, could not be told apart and were dropped. A previous analysis found most TCR beta V segments productive roughly 90% or roughly 30% of the time.

The sequence was collected from a man between 25 and 39 years old in good health and CMV-seronegative. Specimen: PBMCs. The rearrangement joins TRBV6-1 to TRBJ1-1; D may be TRBD1 (6 bases). The CDR3 here is CASSLDSVGTEAFF. CDR3 nucleotide sequence: TGTGCCAGCAGTCTGGACAGCGTAGGCACTGAAGCTTTCTTT.